The sequence of this T cell receptor (beta chain) was determined in a study of cytomegalovirus exposure and HLA in healthy donors. PCR was performed using 60 Vbeta and 13 Jbeta primers. Some clones are missing from TCRdb's copy, which holds only in-frame ones; the method was immunoSEQ multiplex PCR. The sample includes fewer than 85,000 clones, approximately 80% of them seen just once. This clone is termed large (0.1 to 1%). The trim removed 3 bases at V and 7 bases at J, leaving 0 bases unmatched. The V gene's germline CDR1 is KGHSH and CDR2 LQKENI. The CDR3 covers 13 residues. The clonotype was recovered from a man aged 65-85 years in good health and CMV-seropositive. The specimen was PBMCs. This rearrangement joins TRBV18 to TRBJ1-4; TRBD1 matches at 9 bases. The CDR3 loop is CASSPGQGEKLFF. The CDR3 DNA sequence: TGTGCCAGCTCACCGGGACAGGGTGAAAAACTGTTTTTT. The full variable domain, its missing parts supplied by reference TRBV18 and TRBJ1-4, is NAGVMQNPRHLVRRRGQEARLRCSPMKGHSHVYWYRQLPEEGLKFMVYLQKENIIDESGMPKERFSAEFPKEGPSILRIQQVVRGDSAAYFCASSPGQGEKLFFGSGTQLSVL.